These 20 T cell receptor beta chains share one sample of origin, sequenced in a study of blood T cell repertoires in COVID-19. Sequenced by immunoSEQ multiplex PCR; TCRdb stores in-frame clones only, minus some. The data hold tens of thousands of clones, with about 88% observed a single time. Material: peripheral blood. The receptors derive from a man aged 65 to 85 with acute or convalescent COVID-19.

The chain is built from TRBV7-2 and TRBJ2-7, with D possibly being TRBD2 (7 bases). The germline V gene encodes CDR1 SGHTA and CDR2 FQGNSA. The CDR3 consists of 15 residues. V lost 5 bases and J 7 bases, leaving 21 bases between the germline ends. CDR3 bases: TGTGCCAGCAGCGGGGGGGCGAGGACCATAGGGGAGCAGTACTTC. Amino acids: CASSGGARTIGEQYF.

Concerning this clone itself: The junction departs from the called germline gene at one end, perhaps through a read error. The V call is TRBV6-4, the J call TRBJ1-1, with D unresolved. The germline CDR1 and CDR2 sequences are MRHNA and SNTAGT. The CDR3 spans 11 residues. This CDR3 reads CASSGVLEAFF. CDR3 in DNA: TGTGCCAGTAGTGGAGTGCTTGAAGCTTTCTTT.

Worth noting for this clone: The sample contains more than one DNA sequence encoding this CDR3. V usage is TRBV6-5 and J usage is TRBJ1-2, with 8 bases fitting TRBD1. Germline values: CDR1 MNHEY, CDR2 SVGAGI. The CDR3 spans 13 residues. V was pared by 2 bases and J by 5 bases, with 1 base of the junction left unmatched. The CDR3 here is CASSYRQGYGYTF. The DNA for the CDR3 is TGTGCCAGCAGTTACAGACAGGGGTATGGCTACACCTTC.

The chain combines TRBV5-1 with TRBJ1-4; 8 nucleotides agree with TRBD1. This CDR3 contains 14 residues. Per the germline V gene, CDR1 is SGHRS and CDR2 is YFSETQ. The J segment lost 8 bases and the V segment lost 0 bases, leaving 3 bases of the junction unmatched. The CDR3 DNA reads TGCGCCAGCAGCTTGGGGACAGGGACGGAAAAACTGTTTTTT. As protein: CASSLGTGTEKLFF.

The V and J genes are TRBV9 and TRBJ2-4; weak D call: TRBD1 (5 bases). The germline gives CDR1 SGDLS, CDR2 YYNGEE. V lost 3 bases to trimming and J lost 1 base, with 14 bases between them. The CDR3 consists of 16 residues. This chain's CDR3 is CASSAGNPRAKNIQYF. DNA for the CDR3: TGTGCCAGCAGCGCAGGGAACCCCAGGGCCAAAAACATTCAGTACTTC.

This chain connects TRBV30 to TRBJ1-2, with D tentatively TRBD1 (6 bases). CDR1 and CDR2 from the germline V gene are GTSNPN and SVGIG (reference sequence). CDR3 length: 15 residues. V gave up 2 bases and J gave up 0 bases, with 13 bases separating them. The CDR3 nucleotides are TGTGCCTGGAGTTTGGCGTCAGGGGCTAACTATGGCTACACCTTC. It encodes CAWSLASGANYGYTF.

The chain employs TRBV7-8 and TRBJ1-6, with 7 nucleotides matching TRBD1. V trimming: 5 bases; J trimming: 12 bases; junction bases outside the gene matches: 4. This CDR3 is built from 12 residues. Germline CDR1 SGHVS, CDR2 FQNEAQ. The CDR3 DNA reads TGTGCCAGCAGCCCCCGACAGGGACCCCTCCACTTT. The encoded protein is CASSPRQGPLHF.

J is TRBJ2-1 and V is TRBV6-2 or TRBV6-3, with 11 bases identical to TRBD2. Per the germline V gene, CDR1 is MNHEY and CDR2 is SVGEGT. V shed 4 bases and J 5 bases; nucleotides not matched to a gene: 4. There are 15 residues in the CDR3. For the CDR3, the DNA is TGTGCCAGCAGTTCTAGCGGGGGGAGGGACAATGAGCAGTTCTTC. Residues: CASSSSGGRDNEQFF.

The J gene is TRBJ2-7, the V gene TRBV7-2, with unresolved D. Deletions cut 4 bases from V and 2 bases from J, with 12 bases between. Per the germline V gene, CDR1 is SGHTA and CDR2 is FQGNSA. This CDR3 is built from 14 residues. Written as DNA, the CDR3 is TGTGCCAGCAGCTCCCGGTACCCCGCCTACGAGCAGTACTTC. Its protein product is CASSSRYPAYEQYF.

This clone was counted a few times. The gene calls are TRBV30 and TRBJ2-4; tentatively, D is TRBD1 (6 bases). The CDR3 is made up of 14 amino acids. V lost 5 bases and J 5 bases, leaving 16 bases between the germline ends. Per the germline V gene, CDR1 is GTSNPN and CDR2 is SVGIG (reference sequence). The CDR3 sequence: CAWGDRSSQNIQYF. In DNA, the CDR3 is TGTGCCTGGGGCGACAGGTCTTCCCAAAACATTCAGTACTTC.

The gene calls are TRBV28 and TRBJ2-4, with TRBD2 matching 11 bases. The trim removed 5 bases at V and 0 bases at J, leaving 15 bases unmatched. This CDR3 region has 20 residues. Germline CDR1 reads MDHEN; CDR2 reads SYDVKM. CDR3: CASSGRAKTSGDIAKNIQYF. CDR3 DNA sequence: TGTGCCAGCAGTGGTAGGGCTAAGACTAGCGGGGACATAGCCAAAAACATTCAGTACTTC.

This clone is a singleton in its sample. This chain links TRBV11-2 with TRBJ1-1; no firm D call. The V gene lost 0 bases and the J gene lost 10 bases, with 15 bases spanning the gap. This CDR3 has 14 amino acids. Germline assignment: CDR1 SGHAT and CDR2 FQNNGV. The CDR3 sequence is CASSLDHGSLVAFF. CDR3 DNA: TGTGCCAGCAGCTTAGATCATGGCAGTCTAGTAGCTTTCTTT.

The gene calls are TRBV12-3 or TRBV12-4 and TRBJ2-7; D not resolved. The CDR3 extends over 12 amino acids. V lost 3 bases, J lost 2 bases, and 5 bases lay in between. The CDR3 DNA reads as TGTGCCAGCAGTTTTGGGCCCTACGAGCAGTACTTC. Its protein is CASSFGPYEQYF.

This clone has more than one count but fewer than ten. The chain recombines TRBV12-3 or TRBV12-4 with TRBJ1-3; no clear D gene. The CDR3 runs to 13 residues. Trimming stripped 7 bases from V and 0 bases from J, with 7 bases between. The CDR3, as DNA: TGTGCCAGCAATAAATTCTCTGGAAACACCATATATTTT. This sequence encodes CASNKFSGNTIYF.

The rearrangement links TRBV7-2 to TRBJ2-1; 15 bases map to TRBD2. The J segment lost 8 bases and the V segment lost 1 base, leaving 6 bases of the junction unmatched. The CDR3 runs 17 residues. Germline CDR1 SGHTA, CDR2 FQGNSA. CDR3: CASSLGGLAGGRHEQFF. In DNA form, the CDR3 reads TGTGCCAGCAGCTTAGGGGGACTAGCGGGAGGCCGACATGAGCAGTTCTTC. The complete variable domain, with remaining parts taken from reference TRBV7-2 and TRBJ2-1, reads GAGVSQSPSNKVTEKGKDVELRCDPISGHTALYWYRQSLGQGLEFLIYFQGNSAPDKSGLPSDRFSAERTGGSVSTLTIQRTQQEDSAVYLCASSLGGLAGGRHEQFFGPGTRLTVL.

This chain joins TRBV13 and TRBJ2-5; 8 bases are shared with TRBD1. The CDR3 is 16 amino acids. Germline assignment: CDR1 PRHDT and CDR2 FYEKMQ (reference sequence). The junction had 8 bases not matched to a gene; V was cut back by 5 bases and J by 0 bases. The CDR3 DNA sequence: TGTGCCAGCAGCCTGCCGACAGGGGCCCACCAAGAGACCCAGTACTTC. Encoded protein: CASSLPTGAHQETQYF.

This clone has just one count. The chain links TRBV7-2 to TRBJ2-7; TRBD1 matches 7 bases. This CDR3 is 14 amino acids long. Losses at the gene ends were 5 bases for V and 3 bases for J; bases not matched to a gene: 7. Germline V gives CDR1 SGHTA, CDR2 FQGNSA. The CDR3, as DNA: TGTGCCAGCAGCACCCACAGGGGCGACTACGAGCAGTACTTC. This gives the protein CASSTHRGDYEQYF.

The rearrangement links TRBV10-2 to TRBJ1-4, with 7 positions matching TRBD1. Losses at the gene ends were 6 bases for V and 5 bases for J; bases not matched to a gene: 6. Looked up from germline, CDR1 is WSHSY and CDR2 is SAAADI. The CDR3 extends over 14 amino acids. Here the CDR3 DNA reads TGCGCCAGCAGGAAACAGGGGAAAAATGAAAAACTGTTTTTT. The encoded protein is CASRKQGKNEKLFF.

The chain employs TRBV2 and TRBJ2-7; 9 positions agree with TRBD1. CDR1 is SNHLY, CDR2 FYNNEI, per germline. This CDR3 is 12 amino acids long. After removal of 6 bases from V and 6 bases from J, the junction contained 3 bases not matched to a gene. CDR3 nucleotide sequence: TGTGCCAGCAGCCTGGACAGGGGCGAGCAGTACTTC. Its translation: CASSLDRGEQYF. The full variable domain, in which reference TRBV2 and TRBJ2-7 provide the parts outside the CDR3, is EPEVTQTPSHQVTQMGQEVILRCVPISNHLYFYWYRQILGQKVEFLVSFYNNEISEKSEIFDDQFSVERPDGSNFTLKIRSTKLEDSAMYFCASSLDRGEQYFGPGTRLTVT.

The chain is built from TRBV9 and TRBJ2-3; D is possibly TRBD2 (6 bases). The CDR3 has 14 amino acids. Germline lookup yields CDR1 SGDLS and CDR2 YYNGEE. Trimming stripped 3 bases from V and 6 bases from J, with 14 bases between. The CDR3 nucleotides read TGTGCCAGCAGCGGGAGGGCACCGGCGGATACGCAGTATTTT. It specifies CASSGRAPADTQYF.